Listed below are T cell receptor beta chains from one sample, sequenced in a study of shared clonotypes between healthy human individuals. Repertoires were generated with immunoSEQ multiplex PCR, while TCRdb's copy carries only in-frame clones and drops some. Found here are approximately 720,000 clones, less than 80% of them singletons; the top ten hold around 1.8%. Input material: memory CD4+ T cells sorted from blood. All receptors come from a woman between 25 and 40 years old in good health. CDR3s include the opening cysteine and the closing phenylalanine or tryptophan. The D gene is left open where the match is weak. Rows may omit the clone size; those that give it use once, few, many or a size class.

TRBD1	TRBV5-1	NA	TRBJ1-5	CASSPGQGGFSNQPQHF	TGCGCCAGCAGCCCGGGACAGGGTGGTTTTAGCAATCAGCCCCAGCATTTT
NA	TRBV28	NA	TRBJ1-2	CASSPERPRSPNYGYTF	TGTGCCAGCAGCCCCGAGCGCCCTAGGTCTCCTAACTATGGCTACACCTTC
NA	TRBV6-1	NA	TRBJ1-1	CASSVGRAGEAFF	TGTGCCAGCAGTGTGGGCAGGGCGGGTGAAGCTTTCTTT
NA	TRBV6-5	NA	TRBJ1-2	CASSRTQADYGYTF	TGTGCCAGCAGCCGGACCCAGGCGGACTATGGCTACACCTTC
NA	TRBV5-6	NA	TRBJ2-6	CASSLTGSGANVLTF	TGTGCCAGCAGCTTGACAGGTTCTGGGGCCAACGTCCTGACTTTC
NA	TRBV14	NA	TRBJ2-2	CASSPLNTGELFF	TGTGCCAGCAGCCCTTTGAACACCGGGGAGCTGTTTTTT
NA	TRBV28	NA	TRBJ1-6	CASRIAKGQNSPLHF	TGTGCCAGCAGAATCGCGAAAGGACAGAATTCACCCCTCCACTTT
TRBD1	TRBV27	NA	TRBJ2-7	CASSTAGTALYEQYF	TGTGCCAGCAGCACCGCCGGGACAGCCCTCTACGAGCAGTACTTC
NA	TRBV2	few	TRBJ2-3	CASSRLGSTSADTQYF	TGTGCCAGCAGCCGACTAGGATCCACCTCCGCAGATACGCAGTATTTT
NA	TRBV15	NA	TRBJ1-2	CATSRDRNGYTF	TGTGCCACCAGCAGAGATCGGAATGGCTACACCTTC
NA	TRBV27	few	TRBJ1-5	CASSLAGWQPQHF	TGTGCCAGCAGTTTGGCAGGGTGGCAGCCCCAGCATTTT
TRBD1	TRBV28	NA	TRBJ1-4	CASSPSGQGGDEKLFF	TGTGCCAGCAGTCCATCTGGACAGGGGGGTGATGAAAAACTGTTTTTT
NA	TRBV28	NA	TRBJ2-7	CASSGGYEQYF	TGTGCCAGCTCAGGCGGCTACGAGCAGTACTTC
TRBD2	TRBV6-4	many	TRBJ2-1	CASSSTSGSSNEQFF	TGTGCCAGCAGTTCCACTAGCGGGAGTTCCAATGAGCAGTTCTTC
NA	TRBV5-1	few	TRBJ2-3	CASSLAGTPGGDTQYF	TGCGCCAGCAGCTTGGCTGGGACACCGGGGGGAGATACGCAGTATTTT
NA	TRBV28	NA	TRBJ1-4	CASSSPRGRFDEKLFF	TGTGCCAGCAGTTCACCTCGGGGGAGGTTCGATGAAAAACTGTTTTTT
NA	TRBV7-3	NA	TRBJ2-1	CASSFQGSTSYNEQFF	TGTGCCAGCAGCTTCCAAGGGAGTACCTCCTACAATGAGCAGTTCTTC
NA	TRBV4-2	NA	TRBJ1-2	CASSQDLDAAGYYGYTF	TGTGCCAGCAGCCAAGATCTAGACGCAGCGGGGTACTATGGCTACACCTTC
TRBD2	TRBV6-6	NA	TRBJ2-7	CASSSVGGSLLEQYF	TGTGCCAGCAGTTCCGTAGGCGGGAGCCTTTTGGAGCAGTACTTC
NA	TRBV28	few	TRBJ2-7	CASRVGGRSYEQYF	TGTGCCAGCAGGGTTGGTGGGAGGTCCTACGAGCAGTACTTC
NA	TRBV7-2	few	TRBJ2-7	CASSRGEPYEQYF	TGTGCCAGCTCCCGAGGGGAACCCTACGAGCAGTACTTC
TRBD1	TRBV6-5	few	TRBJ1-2	CASSPHRDRVDGYTF	TGTGCCAGCAGTCCTCATCGGGACAGGGTTGATGGCTACACCTTC
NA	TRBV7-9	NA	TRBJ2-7	CASSLGAGLLSSYEQYF	TGTGCCAGCAGCTTAGGGGCCGGCCTCCTCAGCTCCTACGAGCAGTACTTC
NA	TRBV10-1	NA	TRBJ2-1	CASSESGPPYNEQFF	TGCGCCAGCAGTGAAAGCGGGCCCCCCTACAATGAGCAGTTCTTC
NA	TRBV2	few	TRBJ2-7	CASSVAYEQYF	TGTGCCAGCAGTGTAGCCTACGAGCAGTACTTC
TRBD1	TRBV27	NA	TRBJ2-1	CASSSWTGPYNEQFF	TGTGCCAGCAGTTCTTGGACAGGGCCCTACAATGAGCAGTTCTTC
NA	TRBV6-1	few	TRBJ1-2	CASGPLNARRYGYTF	TGTGCCAGCGGGCCTCTGAACGCTAGGCGCTATGGCTACACCTTC
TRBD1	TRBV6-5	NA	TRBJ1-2	CASSNRGGYGYTF	TGTGCCAGCAGTAACAGGGGTGGCTATGGCTACACCTTC
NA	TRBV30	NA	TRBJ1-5	CAWSVSEYQPQHF	TGTGCCTGGAGTGTTTCAGAGTACCAGCCCCAGCATTTT
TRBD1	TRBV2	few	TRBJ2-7	CASKGAVGYEQYF	TGTGCCAGCAAGGGGGCTGTCGGCTACGAGCAGTACTTC
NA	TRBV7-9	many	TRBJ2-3	CASHLVTDTQYF	TGTGCCAGCCATTTGGTCACAGATACGCAGTATTTT
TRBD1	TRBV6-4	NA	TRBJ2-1	CASREQGATSNEQFF	TGTGCCAGCAGGGAACAGGGGGCAACTAGTAATGAGCAGTTCTTC
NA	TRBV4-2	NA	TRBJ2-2	CASSQVGASKTGELFF	TGTGCCAGCAGCCAAGTTGGAGCTAGCAAGACCGGGGAGCTGTTTTTT
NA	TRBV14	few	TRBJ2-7	CASSQDGWGYEQYF	TGTGCCAGCAGCCAAGACGGGTGGGGCTACGAGCAGTACTTC
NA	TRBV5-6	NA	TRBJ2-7	CASSLGGPEQYF	TGTGCCAGCAGCTTGGGGGGACCCGAGCAGTACTTC
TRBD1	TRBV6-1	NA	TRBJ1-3	CASSPGQISGNTIYF	TGTGCCAGCAGCCCGGGACAGATCTCTGGAAACACCATATATTTT
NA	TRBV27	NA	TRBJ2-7	CASSPHRHSYEQYF	TGTGCCAGCAGTCCTCACCGACACTCCTACGAGCAGTACTTC
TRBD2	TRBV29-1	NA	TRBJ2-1	CSVEDSSGSEQFF	TGCAGCGTTGAAGACTCTAGCGGGAGTGAGCAGTTCTTC
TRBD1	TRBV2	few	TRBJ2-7	CATSRDRSYEQYF	TGTGCCACCTCACGGGACAGATCCTACGAGCAGTACTTC
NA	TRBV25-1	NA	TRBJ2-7	CASSERTPYEQYF	TGTGCCAGCAGTGAACGAACACCCTACGAGCAGTACTTC
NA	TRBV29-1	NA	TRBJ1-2	CSAPGRGNYGYTF	TGCAGCGCTCCCGGGCGGGGGAACTATGGCTACACCTTC
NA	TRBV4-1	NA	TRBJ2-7	CASSQYPTAQSSYEQYF	TGCGCCAGCAGCCAATACCCGACAGCCCAGAGCTCCTACGAGCAGTACTTC
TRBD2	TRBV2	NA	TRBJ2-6	CASRTRTSGVSGANVLTF	TGTGCCAGCAGAACCCGGACTAGCGGTGTCTCTGGGGCCAACGTCCTGACTTTC
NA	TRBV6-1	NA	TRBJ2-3	CASSVTRTDTQYF	TGTGCCAGCAGTGTGACACGGACAGATACGCAGTATTTT
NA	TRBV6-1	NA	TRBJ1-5	CASSEWVDSNQPQHF	TGTGCCAGCAGTGAATGGGTAGATAGCAATCAGCCCCAGCATTTT
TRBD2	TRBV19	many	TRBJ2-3	CASSTLSGSAIDTQYF	TGTGCCAGTAGTACCCTCAGCGGGAGTGCTATAGATACGCAGTATTTT
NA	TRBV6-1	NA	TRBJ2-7	CASSGAYEQYF	TGTGCCAGCAGCGGAGCCTACGAGCAGTACTTC
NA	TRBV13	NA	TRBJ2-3	CASSPTAYSTDTQYF	TGTGCCAGCAGCCCAACAGCGTACAGCACAGATACGCAGTATTTT
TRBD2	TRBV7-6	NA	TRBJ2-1	CASSLSGSSYNEQFF	TGTGCCAGCAGCCTTAGCGGGAGTAGCTACAATGAGCAGTTCTTC
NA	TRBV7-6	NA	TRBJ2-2	CASSFTSGELFF	TGTGCCAGCAGCTTTACCTCCGGGGAGCTGTTTTTT
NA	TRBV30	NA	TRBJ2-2	CAWNGATGELFF	TGTGCCTGGAATGGGGCGACCGGGGAGCTGTTTTTT
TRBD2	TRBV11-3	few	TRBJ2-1	CASSLAGGYNEQFF	TGTGCCAGCTCCCTAGCGGGAGGTTACAATGAGCAGTTCTTC
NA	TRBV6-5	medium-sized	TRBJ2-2	CASKVRRNTGELFF	TGTGCCAGCAAGGTTCGGCGGAACACCGGGGAGCTGTTTTTT
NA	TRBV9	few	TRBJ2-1	CASSGGTAPYNEQFF	TGTGCCAGCAGCGGAGGGACGGCCCCCTACAATGAGCAGTTCTTC